The sequence of this T cell receptor (beta chain) was determined in a study of T cell responses to AZD1222 COVID-19 vaccine. Study context: Some second doses came at about 4 weeks and others at about 12 weeks; these were pooled.

Profiling relied on immunoSEQ multiplex PCR, and the TCRdb table lists in-frame clones only, not all of them. The repertoire holds fewer than 150,000 clones, with less than 95% as singletons. Regarding the study as a whole: Reportedly, nearly half the spike-specific TCRs target unmutated variant regions. Baseline antibody screening turned up just a handful of seropositive AZD1222 recipients. Following two doses of AZD1222, Spike-specific TCR breadth and depth rose.

The count of this clone is one. Its antigen is still unknown. The CDR3 totals 13 residues. V shed 2 bases and J shed 3 bases, with 7 bases lying between them. Looked up from germline, CDR1 is MNHNS and CDR2 is SASEGT. The receptor was derived from an adult in good health. The chain employs TRBV6-1 and TRBJ1-1; no definite D call. The specimen comprised peripheral blood, sampled on day 0 of AZD1222 vaccination. For the CDR3, the DNA is TGTGCCAGCAGTGAAAAAGGGTACACTGAAGCTTTCTTT. As protein: CASSEKGYTEAFF.